A selection of T cell receptor beta chains follows, all from one sample in a study of cytomegalovirus exposure and HLA in healthy donors. Clones were sequenced by immunoSEQ multiplex PCR, and TCRdb holds only the in-frame ones, with some missing. The sample has approximately 240,000 clones; 70% to 85% are singletons. The material sequenced was PBMCs. All receptors derive from a woman aged 40 to 49 in good health and CMV-seronegative. Both conserved end residues are part of each CDR3. D genes are given only for firm matches. Size is stated for part of the rows, as once, few or many counts, or as a class when the clone is expanded.

CDR3aa: CATSNDRDRASGELFF; CDR3nt: TGTGCCACCAGCAATGACCGGGACAGGGCCTCCGGGGAGCTGTTTTTT; j_gene: TRBJ2-2; abundance: .; d_gene: TRBD1; v_gene: TRBV15
CDR3aa: CASSLAQGAYEQYF; CDR3nt: TGTGCCAGCAGCTTGGCCCAGGGGGCTTACGAGCAGTACTTC; j_gene: TRBJ2-7; abundance: .; d_gene: TRBD1; v_gene: TRBV5-8
CDR3aa: CASSFGRDRGRGGTDTQYF; CDR3nt: TGTGCCAGCAGCTTCGGTAGGGACAGGGGGAGAGGGGGCACAGATACGCAGTATTTT; j_gene: TRBJ2-3; abundance: .; d_gene: TRBD1; v_gene: TRBV13
CDR3aa: CAWRARQVLTGNTIYF; CDR3nt: TGTGCCTGGAGGGCGAGACAGGTCCTGACTGGAAACACCATATATTTT; j_gene: TRBJ1-3; abundance: .; d_gene: .; v_gene: TRBV30
CDR3aa: CASLDWVSGSPLHF; CDR3nt: TGTGCCAGCCTTGATTGGGTCTCAGGGTCACCCCTCCACTTT; j_gene: TRBJ1-6; abundance: .; d_gene: .; v_gene: TRBV7-2
CDR3aa: CASRIGGNEQFF; CDR3nt: TGTGCCAGCAGAATAGGCGGCAATGAGCAGTTCTTC; j_gene: TRBJ2-1; abundance: .; d_gene: .; v_gene: TRBV2
CDR3aa: CASSLGGRGTSGRNYEQYF; CDR3nt: TGTGCCAGCAGCTTAGGGGGACGGGGGACTAGCGGGAGAAACTACGAGCAGTACTTC; j_gene: TRBJ2-7; abundance: few; d_gene: TRBD2; v_gene: TRBV13
CDR3aa: CASKPGGGAGDTQYF; CDR3nt: TGTGCCAGCAAACCAGGGGGCGGTGCGGGGGATACGCAGTATTTT; j_gene: TRBJ2-3; abundance: .; d_gene: TRBD1; v_gene: TRBV6-6
CDR3aa: CASSWGQGREKLFF; CDR3nt: TGTGCCAGCAGCTGGGGACAGGGCAGGGAAAAACTGTTTTTT; j_gene: TRBJ1-4; abundance: .; d_gene: TRBD1; v_gene: TRBV11-3
CDR3aa: CASSGQGSNSPLHF; CDR3nt: TGTGCCAGTAGCGGACAGGGGTCAAATTCACCCCTCCACTTT; j_gene: TRBJ1-6; abundance: .; d_gene: TRBD1; v_gene: TRBV19
CDR3aa: CASSQVEGDTEAFF; CDR3nt: TGCGCCAGCAGCCAAGTAGAGGGGGACACTGAAGCTTTCTTT; j_gene: TRBJ1-1; abundance: .; d_gene: .; v_gene: TRBV4-1